This is a list of T cell receptor beta chains from one sample in a study of regulatory T cells in long-lasting Graves disease. TCRdb reanalysed the multiplex PCR reads using MiXCR and keeps one entry per CDR3 protein. The sample consists of about 340,000 distinct CDR3 sequences, roughly a fifth of them appearing once. Sequenced material: peripheral blood mononuclear cells (PBMCs), taken when the disease was refractory, from a patient treated with antithyroid drugs. The receptor set was obtained from a female donor with Graves disease. Each CDR3 is given with its conserved first and last residue. Each record gives: clone size, V gene, J gene, D gene, CDR3 protein, CDR3 DNA. D genes are given only for firm matches. A row's size may be missing; if present it is once, few, many or a size class.

clone_size: NA; v_call: TRBV9; j_call: TRBJ2-7; d_call: TRBD2; cdr3_aa: CASGTSGTEQYF; cdr3_nt: TGTGCCAGCGGGACTAGCGGTACCGAGCAGTACTTC
clone_size: NA; v_call: TRBV7-2; j_call: TRBJ2-2; d_call: TRBD2; cdr3_aa: CASTFFRGRDGTGELFF; cdr3_nt: TGTGCCAGCACCTTCTTTCGGGGGAGGGATGGCACCGGGGAGCTGTTTTTT
clone_size: NA; v_call: TRBV19; j_call: TRBJ2-4; d_call: TRBD2; cdr3_aa: CATGLAGGPQYF; cdr3_nt: TGTGCCACCGGGCTAGCGGGGGGGCCACAGTACTTC
clone_size: many; v_call: TRBV2; j_call: TRBJ2-7; d_call: TRBD1; cdr3_aa: CASSRRQGLGAGRSYEQYF; cdr3_nt: TGTGCCAGCAGTAGACGACAGGGTCTTGGGGCGGGTAGGTCCTACGAGCAGTACTTC
clone_size: many; v_call: TRBV13; j_call: TRBJ1-1; d_call: TRBD1; cdr3_aa: CASSPRDRGNTEAFF; cdr3_nt: TGTGCCAGCAGCCCTCGGGACAGGGGGAACACTGAAGCTTTCTTT
clone_size: many; v_call: TRBV7-2; j_call: TRBJ1-6; d_call: NA; cdr3_aa: CASSFDRFSPLHF; cdr3_nt: TGTGCCAGCAGCTTCGACAGGTTTTCACCCCTCCACTTT
clone_size: few; v_call: TRBV19; j_call: TRBJ1-6; d_call: NA; cdr3_aa: CASRSDPTAYNSPLHF; cdr3_nt: TGTGCCAGTAGGAGCGACCCGACGGCCTATAATTCACCCCTCCACTTT
clone_size: many; v_call: TRBV6-1; j_call: TRBJ2-7; d_call: TRBD1; cdr3_aa: CASSRGQGGTYEQYF; cdr3_nt: TGTGCCAGCAGTCGGGGACAGGGGGGCACCTACGAGCAGTACTTC
clone_size: NA; v_call: TRBV11-2; j_call: TRBJ1-2; d_call: NA; cdr3_aa: CASSLWESVGYTF; cdr3_nt: TGTGCCAGCAGCTTATGGGAGTCCGTAGGCTACACCTTC
clone_size: NA; v_call: TRBV7-8; j_call: TRBJ1-3; d_call: TRBD1; cdr3_aa: CASSADRGAGNTIYF; cdr3_nt: TGTGCCAGCAGCGCGGACAGGGGGGCTGGAAACACCATATATTTT
clone_size: many; v_call: TRBV28; j_call: TRBJ1-5; d_call: TRBD1; cdr3_aa: CASSLLQGTHQPQHF; cdr3_nt: TGTGCCAGCAGTTTACTACAGGGGACCCATCAGCCCCAGCATTTT
clone_size: few; v_call: TRBV20-1; j_call: TRBJ1-2; d_call: TRBD1; cdr3_aa: CSGGQHYGYTF; cdr3_nt: TGCAGTGGGGGACAGCACTATGGCTACACCTTC
clone_size: NA; v_call: TRBV4-1; j_call: TRBJ1-2; d_call: NA; cdr3_aa: CASSQDSLVSVYTF; cdr3_nt: TGCGCCAGCAGCCAAGATTCTCTTGTCAGTGTCTACACCTTC
clone_size: NA; v_call: TRBV7-9; j_call: TRBJ1-2; d_call: TRBD1; cdr3_aa: CASSLRTGLSTF; cdr3_nt: TGTGCCAGCAGCTTGCGGACAGGGTTGAGCACCTTC
clone_size: few; v_call: TRBV12-3/TRBV12-4; j_call: TRBJ2-3; d_call: NA; cdr3_aa: CANSLKKGRHLLVGDTQYF; cdr3_nt: TGTGCCAACAGTTTAAAAAAAGGGAGACACCTTCTAGTCGGGGATACGCAGTATTTT
clone_size: few; v_call: TRBV7-9; j_call: TRBJ1-4; d_call: NA; cdr3_aa: CASPGELDEKLFF; cdr3_nt: TGTGCCAGCCCCGGAGAACTGGATGAAAAACTGTTTTTT
clone_size: many; v_call: TRBV6-1; j_call: TRBJ1-1; d_call: NA; cdr3_aa: CASSEYGWENTEAFF; cdr3_nt: TGTGCCAGCAGTGAGTATGGCTGGGAGAACACTGAAGCTTTCTTT
clone_size: many; v_call: TRBV3-1; j_call: TRBJ2-2; d_call: NA; cdr3_aa: CASSRTGELFF; cdr3_nt: TGTGCCAGCAGTCGTACCGGGGAGCTGTTTTTT
clone_size: NA; v_call: TRBV7-9; j_call: TRBJ1-5; d_call: TRBD1; cdr3_aa: CASSQRQGGSNQPQHF; cdr3_nt: TGTGCCAGCAGCCAGCGACAGGGTGGTAGCAATCAGCCCCAGCATTTT
clone_size: many; v_call: TRBV7-9; j_call: TRBJ1-1; d_call: NA; cdr3_aa: CASSPMNTEAFF; cdr3_nt: TGTGCCAGCAGCCCGATGAACACTGAAGCTTTCTTT
clone_size: many; v_call: TRBV6-5; j_call: TRBJ2-7; d_call: NA; cdr3_aa: CASSYQVAVSEQYF; cdr3_nt: TGTGCCAGCAGTTACCAGGTTGCCGTCTCCGAGCAGTACTTC
clone_size: many; v_call: TRBV5-6; j_call: TRBJ2-5; d_call: TRBD2; cdr3_aa: CASSGRGGRGETQYF; cdr3_nt: TGTGCCAGCAGCGGGCGCGGGGGGCGCGGGGAGACCCAGTACTTC
clone_size: many; v_call: TRBV7-2; j_call: TRBJ1-5; d_call: NA; cdr3_aa: CASSLRGWSNQPQHF; cdr3_nt: TGTGCCAGCAGCTTGCGGGGGTGGAGCAATCAGCCCCAGCATTTT
clone_size: NA; v_call: TRBV20-1; j_call: TRBJ1-1; d_call: NA; cdr3_aa: CSARDSSRVATEAFF; cdr3_nt: TGCAGTGCTAGAGACTCCAGCAGGGTGGCCACTGAAGCTTTCTTT
clone_size: few; v_call: TRBV27; j_call: TRBJ2-3; d_call: NA; cdr3_aa: CASTSWGRLAGDRTDTQYF; cdr3_nt: TGTGCCAGCACCAGTTGGGGGCGCTTGGCGGGAGACCGCACAGATACGCAGTATTTT
clone_size: few; v_call: TRBV5-1; j_call: TRBJ1-1; d_call: NA; cdr3_aa: CASSLVPTNTEAFF; cdr3_nt: TGCGCCAGCAGCCTAGTCCCTACGAACACTGAAGCTTTCTTT
clone_size: many; v_call: TRBV7-2; j_call: TRBJ2-7; d_call: TRBD2; cdr3_aa: CASSLVSAGISYEQYF; cdr3_nt: TGTGCCAGCAGCTTAGTTTCAGCGGGGATTTCCTACGAGCAGTACTTC
clone_size: few; v_call: TRBV20-1; j_call: TRBJ2-5; d_call: NA; cdr3_aa: CSARAPTVGTETQYF; cdr3_nt: TGCAGTGCTAGAGCCCCCACGGTAGGAACTGAGACCCAGTACTTC
clone_size: NA; v_call: TRBV13; j_call: TRBJ1-1; d_call: NA; cdr3_aa: CASSEITGSPEAFF; cdr3_nt: TGTGCCAGCAGCGAAATCACGGGGTCCCCTGAAGCTTTCTTT